Following are 15 T cell receptor beta chains from one sample sequenced in a study of identical twins. TCRdb redid the calling of the 5' RACE reads with MiXCR, one entry per CDR3 protein. In the table there are a few hundred thousand distinct CDR3 sequences, 14% of which are singletons. These same data were also listed under a study on yellow fever vaccine responses in identical twins.

Material for sequencing was CD4+ T cells sorted from blood. Receptors originate from a woman aged 18-35 years in good health.

V gene TRBV21-1 combines with J gene TRBJ2-7; the D call TRBD2 from the table was never checked on the DNA. TRBV21-1 represents a pseudogene. CDR3 size: 15 residues. Here the CDR3 reads CASSKASGRPYEQYF. The CDR3 DNA follows: TGTGCCAGCAGCAAAGCTAGCGGGAGGCCCTACGAGCAGTACTTC.

This chain uses TRBV7-2 with TRBJ1-5; D uncertain. The length of the CDR3 is 14 residues. Trimming cost V 5 bases and J 7 bases, with 15 bases left between them. Germline loops: CDR1 SGHTA, CDR2 FQGNSA. CDR3 loop: CASSGRSGEQPQHF. The CDR3 DNA is TGTGCCAGCAGCGGGCGAAGCGGAGAACAGCCCCAGCATTTT.

This rearrangement joins TRBV15 to TRBJ2-1, with D hard to call. The germline CDR1 and CDR2 sequences are LNHNV and YYDKDF (reference sequence). V was shortened by 0 bases and J by 4 bases, with 10 bases between the two germline ends. This CDR3 has 15 amino acids. DNA for the CDR3: TGTGCCACCAGCAGAGATCTGTCCACTTACAATGAGCAGTTCTTC. Amino acid sequence: CATSRDLSTYNEQFF.

This clonotype was detected a few times. The chain employs TRBV5-4 and TRBJ2-7; D is perhaps TRBD2 (5 bases). This CDR3 is built from 15 residues. V shed 4 bases and J shed 10 bases, with 24 bases lying between them. The germline gives CDR1 SGHNT, CDR2 YYREEE (reference sequence). CDR3: CASSKTSGIGSYQYF. CDR3 DNA: TGTGCCAGCAGCAAAACCAGCGGCATTGGGAGTTATCAGTACTTC.

This clonotype was counted only a few times. This chain links TRBV20-1 with TRBJ2-7; 7 positions match TRBD1. The CDR3 runs to 13 residues. Trimming at V came to 6 bases and at J to 3 bases, leaving 8 bases not matched to a gene. Germline assignment: CDR1 DFQATT and CDR2 SNEGSKA (reference sequence). This CDR3 is CSAPGTVDYEQYF. The CDR3 DNA follows: TGCAGTGCCCCCGGGACAGTTGACTACGAGCAGTACTTC.

This clonotype came up many times. The J gene is TRBJ2-5, the V gene TRBV24-1; no reliable D call. The V gene's germline CDR1 is KGHDR and CDR2 SFDVKD. The CDR3 has 14 amino acids. Trimming took 5 bases from V and 1 from J, leaving 10 bases between them. CDR3 in amino acids: CATSGSRSQETQYF. Here the CDR3 DNA reads TGTGCCACCAGTGGTTCCCGGAGCCAAGAGACCCAGTACTTC.

On this clonotype itself: Just one base apart from a much larger clone, this may be a read error. V and J are TRBV3-1 and TRBJ2-5; D could derive from TRBD1 or TRBD2 (5 bases each). Per germline, CDR1 LGHDT and CDR2 YNNKEL (reference sequence). The CDR3 has 15 residues. V gave up 7 bases and J gave up 2 bases, with 17 bases separating them. In DNA form, the CDR3 reads TGTGCCAGCATATCCGGGGCTAGCAGACAAGAGACCCAGTACTTC. Translation: CASISGASRQETQYF.

J is TRBJ2-2 and V is TRBV27, with D tentatively TRBD1 (5 bases). CDR3 length equals 13 residues. Trimming removed 8 bases from V and 6 bases from J, with 13 bases in between. From germline, CDR1 is MNHEY and CDR2 SMNVEV (reference sequence). The CDR3: CASGRGWSGELFF. The CDR3 bases are TGTGCCAGCGGAAGGGGATGGTCCGGGGAGCTGTTTTTT.

This chain connects TRBV25-1 to TRBJ2-7; 9 bases line up with TRBD1. The CDR3 covers 15 residues. V was pared by 3 bases and J by 6 bases, with 9 bases of the junction left unmatched. Germline V gene lookup returns CDR1 MGHDK and CDR2 SYGVNS. The CDR3 region is CASSEGDRAWGEQYF. In DNA, the CDR3 is TGTGCCAGCAGTGAGGGGGACAGGGCTTGGGGCGAGCAGTACTTC.

The chain recombines TRBV10-1 with TRBJ2-5; TRBD1 aligns across 9 bases. Germline-derived CDR1 and CDR2 are WNHNN and SYGVQD (reference sequence). The CDR3 is 16 amino acids. Germline trimming cut 4 bases from V and 4 bases from J; bases unmatched to any gene: 10. The CDR3 sequence: CASSGTRDREGETQYF. CDR3 nucleotide sequence: TGCGCCAGCAGTGGAACCCGGGACAGGGAAGGAGAGACCCAGTACTTC.

Many counts were recorded for this clonotype. V and J are TRBV6-5 and TRBJ1-2; 7 nucleotides line up with TRBD1. The germline gives CDR1 MNHEY, CDR2 SVGAGI. Trimming removed 5 bases from V and 8 bases from J; junction bases left unmatched: 2. CDR3 length equals 11 residues. The CDR3 nucleotides read TGTGCCAGCAGTAACAGGGGCGGCTACACCTTC. Translation gives CASSNRGGYTF.

DNA of the CDR3: TGTGCCTGGAGAAGGACGGGTTACCAAGAGACCCAGTACTTC. This gives the protein CAWRRTGYQETQYF. V usage is TRBV30 and J usage is TRBJ2-5; D is unclear. Germline V gives CDR1 GTSNPN, CDR2 SVGIG (reference sequence). Between the trimmed V and J ends, which lost 3 bases and 0 bases, there was a span of 11 bases. There are 14 residues in the CDR3.

This chain links TRBV20-1 with TRBJ1-5; D unresolved. The germline V and J ends were trimmed by 5 bases and 3 bases, with 11 bases remaining between them. The CDR3 spans 13 residues. From germline, CDR1 is DFQATT and CDR2 SNEGSKA (reference sequence). CDR3 residues: CSAWAGFNQPQHF. For the CDR3, the DNA is TGCAGTGCTTGGGCGGGTTTCAATCAGCCCCAGCATTTT.

This clonotype came up a few times. The genes are TRBV12-3 or TRBV12-4 and TRBJ1-1, with D possibly being TRBD1 (5 bases). The CDR3 is made up of 14 amino acids. The V end was cut by 7 bases, the J end by 2 bases, with 14 bases between. CDR3 in amino acids: CASNPTDYNTEAFF. CDR3 DNA: TGTGCCAGCAACCCGACAGACTACAACACTGAAGCTTTCTTT.

This clonotype was counted a single time. The genes are TRBV24-1 and TRBJ2-2, with TRBD1 matching 7 bases. The V segment lost 5 bases and the J segment 6 bases; nucleotides outside the gene matches: 5. The CDR3 totals 14 residues. CDR1 and CDR2 (germline): KGHDR, SFDVKD. As DNA, the CDR3 is TGTGCCACCAGTGCTCTTGACAGGGCCGGGGAGCTGTTTTTT. Amino acids: CATSALDRAGELFF.